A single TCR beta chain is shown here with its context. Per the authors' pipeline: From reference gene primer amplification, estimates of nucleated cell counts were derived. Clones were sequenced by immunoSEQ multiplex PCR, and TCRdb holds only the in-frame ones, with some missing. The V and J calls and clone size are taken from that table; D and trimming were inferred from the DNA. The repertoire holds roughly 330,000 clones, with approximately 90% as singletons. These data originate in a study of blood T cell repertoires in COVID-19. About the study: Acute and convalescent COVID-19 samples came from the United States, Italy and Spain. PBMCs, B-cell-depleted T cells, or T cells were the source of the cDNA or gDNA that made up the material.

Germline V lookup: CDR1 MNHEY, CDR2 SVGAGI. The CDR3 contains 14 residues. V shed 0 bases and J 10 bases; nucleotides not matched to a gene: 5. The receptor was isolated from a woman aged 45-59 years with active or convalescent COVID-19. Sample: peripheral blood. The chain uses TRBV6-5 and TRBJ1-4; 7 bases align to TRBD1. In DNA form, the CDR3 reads TGTGCCAGCAGTTACTCGGACAGGTTCGGAAAACTGTTTTTT. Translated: CASSYSDRFGKLFF.